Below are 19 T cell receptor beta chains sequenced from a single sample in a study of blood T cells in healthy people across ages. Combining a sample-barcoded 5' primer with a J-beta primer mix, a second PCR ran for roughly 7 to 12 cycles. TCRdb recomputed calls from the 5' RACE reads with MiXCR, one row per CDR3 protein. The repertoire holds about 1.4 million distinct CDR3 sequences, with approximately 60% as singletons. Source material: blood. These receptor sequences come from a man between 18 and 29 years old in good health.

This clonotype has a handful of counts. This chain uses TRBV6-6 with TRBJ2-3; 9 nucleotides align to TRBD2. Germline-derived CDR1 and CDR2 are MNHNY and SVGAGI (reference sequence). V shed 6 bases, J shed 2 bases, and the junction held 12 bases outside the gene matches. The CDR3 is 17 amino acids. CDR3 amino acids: CASSIAAGGHFTDTQYF. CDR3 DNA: TGTGCCAGCAGCATCGCAGCGGGAGGCCACTTCACAGATACGCAGTATTTT.

In nucleotides, the CDR3 is TGTGCCAGCAGCACCCGACGGGACTACGAGCAGTACTTC. This codes for CASSTRRDYEQYF. The chain combines TRBV21-1 with TRBJ2-7; the table gives TRBD1 as D, unverified against the DNA. TRBV21-1 is reported as a pseudogene. The CDR3 runs to 13 residues.

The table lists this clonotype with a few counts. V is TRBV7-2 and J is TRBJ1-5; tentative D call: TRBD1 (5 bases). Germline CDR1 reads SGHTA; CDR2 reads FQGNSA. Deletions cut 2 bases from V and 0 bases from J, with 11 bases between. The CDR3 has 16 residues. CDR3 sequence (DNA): TGTGCCAGCAGCTTACTCGACAGATATAGCAATCAGCCCCAGCATTTT. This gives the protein CASSLLDRYSNQPQHF.

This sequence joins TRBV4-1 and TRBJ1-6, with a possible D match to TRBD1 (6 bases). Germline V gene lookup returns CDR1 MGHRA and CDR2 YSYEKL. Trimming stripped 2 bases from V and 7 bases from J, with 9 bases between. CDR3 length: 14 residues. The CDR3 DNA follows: TGCGCCAGCAGCCAAACAGGGACAAATTCACCCCTCCACTTT. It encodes CASSQTGTNSPLHF.

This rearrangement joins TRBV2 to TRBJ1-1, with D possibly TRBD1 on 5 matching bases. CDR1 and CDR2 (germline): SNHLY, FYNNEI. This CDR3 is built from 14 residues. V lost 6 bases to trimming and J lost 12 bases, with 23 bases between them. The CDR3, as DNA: TGTGCCAGCAGCCTAATAAAGGACATTGGAGGAACTTTCTTT. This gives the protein CASSLIKDIGGTFF. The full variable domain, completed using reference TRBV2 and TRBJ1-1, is EPEVTQTPSHQVTQMGQEVILRCVPISNHLYFYWYRQILGQKVEFLVSFYNNEISEKSEIFDDQFSVERPDGSNFTLKIRSTKLEDSAMYFCASSLIKDIGGTFFGQGTRLTVV.

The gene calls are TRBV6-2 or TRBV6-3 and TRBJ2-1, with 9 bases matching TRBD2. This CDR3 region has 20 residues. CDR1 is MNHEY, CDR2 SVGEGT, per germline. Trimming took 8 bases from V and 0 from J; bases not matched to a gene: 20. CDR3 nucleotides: TGTGCCAGCCTTGCTGGAGGGGTAGCGGGGGACTCGAGCTCCTACAATGAGCAGTTCTTC. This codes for CASLAGGVAGDSSSYNEQFF.

The chain's CDR3 is CSVTGKANYGYTF. Here the CDR3 DNA reads TGCAGCGTAACAGGAAAAGCTAACTATGGCTACACCTTC. The chain combines TRBV29-1 with TRBJ1-2, with D possibly TRBD1 on 5 matching bases. The CDR3 covers 13 residues. Trimming stripped 6 bases from V and 0 bases from J, with 11 bases between. The germline gives CDR1 SQVTM, CDR2 ANQGSEA. Full variable domain (remainder filled in from reference TRBV29-1 and TRBJ1-2): SAVISQKPSRDICQRGTSLTIQCQVDSQVTMMFWYRQQPGQSLTLIATANQGSEATYESGFVIDKFPISRPNLTFSTLTVSNMSPEDSSIYLCSVTGKANYGYTFGSGTRLTVV.

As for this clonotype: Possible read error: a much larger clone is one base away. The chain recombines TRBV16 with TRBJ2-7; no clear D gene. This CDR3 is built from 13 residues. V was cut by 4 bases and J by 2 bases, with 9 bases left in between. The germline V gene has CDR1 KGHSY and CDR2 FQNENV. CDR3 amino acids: CASSRPNPYEQYF. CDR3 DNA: TGTGCCAGCAGCCGACCCAACCCCTACGAGCAGTACTTC.

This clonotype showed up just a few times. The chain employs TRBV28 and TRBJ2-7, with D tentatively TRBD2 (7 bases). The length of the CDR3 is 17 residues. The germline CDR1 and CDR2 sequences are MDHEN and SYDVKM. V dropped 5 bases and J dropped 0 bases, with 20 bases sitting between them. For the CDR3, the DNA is TGTGCCAGCAGTCCCGTCGCCCCGGGGGGCAGCTCCTACGAGCAGTACTTC. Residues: CASSPVAPGGSSYEQYF.

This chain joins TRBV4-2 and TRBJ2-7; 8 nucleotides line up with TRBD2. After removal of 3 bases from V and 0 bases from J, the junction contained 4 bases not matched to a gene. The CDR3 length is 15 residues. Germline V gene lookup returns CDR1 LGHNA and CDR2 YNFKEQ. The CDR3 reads CASSQPSGSSYEQYF. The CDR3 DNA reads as TGTGCCAGCAGCCAGCCGAGCGGGAGCTCCTACGAGCAGTACTTC.

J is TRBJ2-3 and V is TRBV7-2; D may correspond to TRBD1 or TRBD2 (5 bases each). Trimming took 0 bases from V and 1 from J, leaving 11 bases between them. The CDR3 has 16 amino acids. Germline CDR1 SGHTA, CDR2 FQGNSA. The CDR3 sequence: CASSLAPGTGTDTQYF. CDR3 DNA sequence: TGTGCCAGCAGCTTAGCGCCTGGGACGGGCACAGATACGCAGTATTTT.

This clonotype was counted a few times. CDR3: CASSLGPGQGLDGYTF. In DNA, the CDR3 is TGTGCCAGCAGCTTAGGCCCCGGACAGGGTTTGGATGGCTACACCTTC. V usage is TRBV7-6 and J usage is TRBJ1-2; 8 bases match TRBD1. From germline, CDR1 is SGHVS and CDR2 FNYEAQ. The junction had 10 bases not matched to a gene; V was cut back by 1 base and J by 6 bases. The CDR3 has 16 amino acids.

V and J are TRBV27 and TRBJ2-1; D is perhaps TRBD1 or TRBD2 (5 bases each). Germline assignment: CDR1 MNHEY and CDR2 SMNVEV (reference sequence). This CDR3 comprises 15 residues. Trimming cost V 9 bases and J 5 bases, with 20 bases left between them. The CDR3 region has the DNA TGTGCCAGTCGAAACCGGGGCGGGCCGAACAATGAGCAGTTCTTC. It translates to CASRNRGGPNNEQFF.

Here the CDR3 DNA reads TGTGCCAGCAGATACGAAGGGCAGGGCAATCAGCCCCAGCATTTT. Translating it yields CASRYEGQGNQPQHF. V usage is TRBV12-3 or TRBV12-4 and J usage is TRBJ1-5, with D unclear. This CDR3 has 15 residues. V was pared by 6 bases and J by 2 bases, with 14 bases between.

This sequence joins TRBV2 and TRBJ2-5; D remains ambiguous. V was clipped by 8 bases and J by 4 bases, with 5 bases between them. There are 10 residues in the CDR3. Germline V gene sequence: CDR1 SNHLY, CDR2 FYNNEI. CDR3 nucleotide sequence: TGTGCCAGCGCCCTAGAGACCCAGTACTTC. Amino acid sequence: CASALETQYF.

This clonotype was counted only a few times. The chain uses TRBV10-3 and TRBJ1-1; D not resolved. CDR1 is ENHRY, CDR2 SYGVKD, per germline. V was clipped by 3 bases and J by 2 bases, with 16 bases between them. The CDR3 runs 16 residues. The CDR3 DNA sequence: TGTGCCATCAGTGACTCTAAAGTCGCCTCAAACACTGAAGCTTTCTTT. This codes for CAISDSKVASNTEAFF.

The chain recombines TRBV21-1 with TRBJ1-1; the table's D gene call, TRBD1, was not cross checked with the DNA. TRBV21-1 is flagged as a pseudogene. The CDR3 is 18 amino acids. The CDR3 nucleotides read TGTGCCAGCACCTGGGTGGACAGCCAAAGAAGTAAGGGGACTGAAGCTTTCTTT. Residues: CASTWVDSQRSKGTEAFF.

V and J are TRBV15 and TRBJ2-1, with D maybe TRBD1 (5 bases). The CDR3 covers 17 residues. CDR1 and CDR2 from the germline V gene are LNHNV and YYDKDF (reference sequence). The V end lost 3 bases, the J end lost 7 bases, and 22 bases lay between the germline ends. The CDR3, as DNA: TGTGCCACCAGCAGGACCGACTCCAGGGTGGATAGTAATGAGCAGTTCTTC. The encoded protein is CATSRTDSRVDSNEQFF.

Written as DNA, the CDR3 is TGTGCCATCAGTGGGGACACCGCCTACGAGCAGTACTTC. Residues: CAISGDTAYEQYF. The V gene is TRBV10-3, the J gene TRBJ2-7, with D possibly TRBD1 on 6 matching bases. Germline V lookup: CDR1 ENHRY, CDR2 SYGVKD. The CDR3 has 13 amino acids. Trimming stripped 4 bases from V and 2 bases from J, with 9 bases between.